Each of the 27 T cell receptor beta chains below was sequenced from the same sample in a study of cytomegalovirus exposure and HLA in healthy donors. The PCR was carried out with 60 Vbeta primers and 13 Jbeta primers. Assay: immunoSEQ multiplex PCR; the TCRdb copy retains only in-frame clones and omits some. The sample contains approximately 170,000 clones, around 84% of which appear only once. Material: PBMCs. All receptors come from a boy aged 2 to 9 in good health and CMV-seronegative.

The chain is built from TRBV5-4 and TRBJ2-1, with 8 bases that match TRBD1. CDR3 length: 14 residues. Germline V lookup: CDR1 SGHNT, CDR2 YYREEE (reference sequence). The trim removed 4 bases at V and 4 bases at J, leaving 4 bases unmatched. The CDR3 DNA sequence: TGTGCCAGCAGCCCGGGACAGGATTACAATGAGCAGTTCTTC. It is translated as CASSPGQDYNEQFF.

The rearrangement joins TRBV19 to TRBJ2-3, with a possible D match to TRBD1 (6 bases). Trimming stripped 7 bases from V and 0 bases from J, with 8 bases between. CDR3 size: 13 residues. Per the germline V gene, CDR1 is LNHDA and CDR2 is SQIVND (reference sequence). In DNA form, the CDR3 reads TGTGCCAGTAAGGGACACAGCACAGATACGCAGTATTTT. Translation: CASKGHSTDTQYF.

Here the CDR3 DNA reads TGTGCCAGCAGTGATAGTTGGGGGGGTCGGGACACTGAAGCTTTCTTT. This gives the protein CASSDSWGGRDTEAFF. The gene calls are TRBV25-1 and TRBJ1-1; maybe TRBD1 (5 bases). This CDR3 has 16 residues. CDR1 and CDR2 (germline): MGHDK, SYGVNS. Deletions cut 3 bases from V and 3 bases from J, with 17 bases between.

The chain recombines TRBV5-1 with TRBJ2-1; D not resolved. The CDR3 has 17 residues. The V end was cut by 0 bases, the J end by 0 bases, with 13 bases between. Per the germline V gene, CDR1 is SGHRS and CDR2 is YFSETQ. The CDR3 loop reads CASSLVVALSSYNEQFF. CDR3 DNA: TGCGCCAGCAGCTTGGTGGTAGCACTAAGCTCCTACAATGAGCAGTTCTTC.

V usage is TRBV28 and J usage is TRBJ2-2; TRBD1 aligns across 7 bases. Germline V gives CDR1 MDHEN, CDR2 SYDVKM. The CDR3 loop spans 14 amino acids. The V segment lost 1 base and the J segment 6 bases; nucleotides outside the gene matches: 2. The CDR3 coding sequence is TGTGCCAGCAGTTTATCAGACAGGGCCGGGGAGCTGTTTTTT. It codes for CASSLSDRAGELFF.

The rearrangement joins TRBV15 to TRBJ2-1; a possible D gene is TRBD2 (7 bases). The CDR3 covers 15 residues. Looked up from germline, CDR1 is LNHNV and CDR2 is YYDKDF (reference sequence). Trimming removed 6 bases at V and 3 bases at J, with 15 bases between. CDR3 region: CATRGAGAYYNEQFF. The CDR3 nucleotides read TGTGCCACCAGAGGTGCGGGGGCGTACTACAATGAGCAGTTCTTC.

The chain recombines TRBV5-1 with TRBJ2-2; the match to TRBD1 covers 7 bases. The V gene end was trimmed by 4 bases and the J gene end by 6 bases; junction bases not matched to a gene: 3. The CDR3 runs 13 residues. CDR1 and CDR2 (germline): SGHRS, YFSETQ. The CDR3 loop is CASSAQGAGELFF. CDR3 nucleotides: TGCGCCAGCAGCGCCCAGGGGGCCGGGGAGCTGTTTTTT.

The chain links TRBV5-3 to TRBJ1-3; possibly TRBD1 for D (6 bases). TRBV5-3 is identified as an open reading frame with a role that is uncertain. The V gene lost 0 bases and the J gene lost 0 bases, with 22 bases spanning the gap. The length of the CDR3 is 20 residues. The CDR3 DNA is TGTGCCAGAAGCTTGGTTTACAGGGAAATTTCCCCGTTCTCTGGAAACACCATATATTTT. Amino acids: CARSLVYREISPFSGNTIYF.

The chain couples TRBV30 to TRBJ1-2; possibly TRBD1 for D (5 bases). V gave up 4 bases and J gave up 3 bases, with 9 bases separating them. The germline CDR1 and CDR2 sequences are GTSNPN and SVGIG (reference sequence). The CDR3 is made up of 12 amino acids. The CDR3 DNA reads TGTGCCTGGATCAGGGAGGACTATGGCTACACCTTC. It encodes CAWIREDYGYTF.

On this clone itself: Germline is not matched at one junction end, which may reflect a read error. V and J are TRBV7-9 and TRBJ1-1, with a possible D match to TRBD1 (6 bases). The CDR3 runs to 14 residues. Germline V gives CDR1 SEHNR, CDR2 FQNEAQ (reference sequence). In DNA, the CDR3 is TGTTCCAGCAGCTTTACAGGGTCGGTCACTGAAGCTTTCTTT. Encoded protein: CSSSFTGSVTEAFF.

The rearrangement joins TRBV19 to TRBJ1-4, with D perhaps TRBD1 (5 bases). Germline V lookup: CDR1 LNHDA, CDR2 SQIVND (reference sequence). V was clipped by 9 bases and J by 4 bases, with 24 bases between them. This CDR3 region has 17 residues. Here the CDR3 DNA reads TGTGCCAGCCAACCCCGGACACGGTCTTTGAATAATGAAAAACTGTTTTTT. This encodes CASQPRTRSLNNEKLFF.

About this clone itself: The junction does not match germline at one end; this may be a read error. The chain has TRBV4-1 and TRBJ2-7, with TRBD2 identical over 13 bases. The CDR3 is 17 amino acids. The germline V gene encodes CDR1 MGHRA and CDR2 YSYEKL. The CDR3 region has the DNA TGCGCCAGCGGCCAATTGGGACTAGCGGGAATTTGGTACGAGCAGTACTTC. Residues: CASGQLGLAGIWYEQYF.

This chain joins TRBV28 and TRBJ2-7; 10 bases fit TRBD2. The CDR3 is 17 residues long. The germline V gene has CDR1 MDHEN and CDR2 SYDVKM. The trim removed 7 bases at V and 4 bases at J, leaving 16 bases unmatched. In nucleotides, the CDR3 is TGTGCCAGCAACACCCACCGGGGACTAGCGCAACCTTACGAGCAGTACTTC. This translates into CASNTHRGLAQPYEQYF.

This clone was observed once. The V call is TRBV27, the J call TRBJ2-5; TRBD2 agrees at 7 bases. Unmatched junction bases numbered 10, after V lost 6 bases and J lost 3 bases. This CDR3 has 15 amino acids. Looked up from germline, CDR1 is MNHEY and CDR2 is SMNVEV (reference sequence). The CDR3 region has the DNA TGTGCCAGCAGCTATCGGCCTAGCGGAAAAGAGACCCAGTACTTC. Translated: CASSYRPSGKETQYF.

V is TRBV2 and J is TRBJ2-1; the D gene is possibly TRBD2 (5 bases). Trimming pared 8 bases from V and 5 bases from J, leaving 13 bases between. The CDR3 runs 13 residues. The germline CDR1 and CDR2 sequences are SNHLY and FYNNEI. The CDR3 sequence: CASGRRYNNEQFF. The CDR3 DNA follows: TGTGCCAGCGGGAGACGTTATAACAATGAGCAGTTCTTC.

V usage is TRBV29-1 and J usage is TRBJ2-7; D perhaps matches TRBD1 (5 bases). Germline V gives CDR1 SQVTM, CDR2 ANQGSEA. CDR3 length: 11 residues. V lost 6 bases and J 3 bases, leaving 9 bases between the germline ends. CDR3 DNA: TGCAGCGTGCAAACAGGCTACGAGCAGTACGTC. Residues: CSVQTGYEQYV.

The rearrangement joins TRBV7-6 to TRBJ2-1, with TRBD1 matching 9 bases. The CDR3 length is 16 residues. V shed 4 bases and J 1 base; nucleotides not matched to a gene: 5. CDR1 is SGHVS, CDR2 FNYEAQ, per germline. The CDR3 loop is CASSYTGTGSYNEQFF. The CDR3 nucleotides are TGTGCCAGCAGCTACACCGGGACAGGGTCCTACAATGAGCAGTTCTTC.

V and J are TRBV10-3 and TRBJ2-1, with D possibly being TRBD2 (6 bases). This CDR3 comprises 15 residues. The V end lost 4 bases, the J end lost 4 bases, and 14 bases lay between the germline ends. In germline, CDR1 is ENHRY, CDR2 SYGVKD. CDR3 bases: TGTGCCATCAGTGGGGTGGATAGCGGATACAATGAGCAGTTCTTC. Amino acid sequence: CAISGVDSGYNEQFF.

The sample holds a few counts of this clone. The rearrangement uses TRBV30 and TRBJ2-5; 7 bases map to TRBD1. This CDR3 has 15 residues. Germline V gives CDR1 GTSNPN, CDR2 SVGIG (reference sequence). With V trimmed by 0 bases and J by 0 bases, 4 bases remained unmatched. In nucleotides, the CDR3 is TGTGCCTGGAGTGTCACAGGGGTGTACCAAGAGACCCAGTACTTC. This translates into CAWSVTGVYQETQYF.

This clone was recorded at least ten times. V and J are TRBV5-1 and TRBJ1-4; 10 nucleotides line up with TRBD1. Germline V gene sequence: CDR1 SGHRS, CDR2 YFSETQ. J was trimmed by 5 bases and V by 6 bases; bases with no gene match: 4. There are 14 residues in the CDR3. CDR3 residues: CASKPGQGNEKLFF. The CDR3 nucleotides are TGCGCCAGCAAACCGGGACAGGGGAATGAAAAACTGTTTTTT.

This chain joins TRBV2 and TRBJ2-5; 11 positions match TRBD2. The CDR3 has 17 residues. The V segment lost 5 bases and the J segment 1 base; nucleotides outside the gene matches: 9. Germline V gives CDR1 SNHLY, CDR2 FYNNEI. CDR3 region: CASSQTGLAVLQETQYF. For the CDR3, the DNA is TGTGCCAGCAGTCAGACGGGACTAGCGGTACTCCAAGAGACCCAGTACTTC.

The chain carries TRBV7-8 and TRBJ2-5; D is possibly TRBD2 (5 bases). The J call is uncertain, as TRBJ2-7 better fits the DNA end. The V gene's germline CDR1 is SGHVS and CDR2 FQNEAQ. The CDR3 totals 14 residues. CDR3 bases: TGTGCCAGCAGCTTAGAGGGAGAGGGCTACGAGCAGTACTTC. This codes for CASSLEGEGYEQYF.

The CDR3 DNA follows: TGTGCCAGCCCGTCCAGCCGGACAGGGAACTATGGCTACACCTTC. This encodes CASPSSRTGNYGYTF. This chain connects TRBV6-9 to TRBJ1-2, with 8 bases aligning to TRBD1. CDR1 is MNHGY and CDR2 is SVAAGI in the germline V gene. After removal of 8 bases from V and 2 bases from J, the junction contained 10 bases not matched to a gene. The length of the CDR3 is 15 residues.

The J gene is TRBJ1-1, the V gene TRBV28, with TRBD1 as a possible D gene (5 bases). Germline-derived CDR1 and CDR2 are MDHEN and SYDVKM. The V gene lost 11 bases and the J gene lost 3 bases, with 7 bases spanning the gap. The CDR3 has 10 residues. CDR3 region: CAGGDTEAFF. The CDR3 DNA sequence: TGTGCCGGGGGGGACACTGAAGCTTTCTTT.

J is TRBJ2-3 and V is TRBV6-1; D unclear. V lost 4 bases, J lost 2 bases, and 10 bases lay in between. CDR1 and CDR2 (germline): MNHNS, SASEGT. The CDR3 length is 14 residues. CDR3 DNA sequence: TGTGCCAGCAGTGCCCTAGGCGTCACAGATACGCAGTATTTT. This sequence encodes CASSALGVTDTQYF.

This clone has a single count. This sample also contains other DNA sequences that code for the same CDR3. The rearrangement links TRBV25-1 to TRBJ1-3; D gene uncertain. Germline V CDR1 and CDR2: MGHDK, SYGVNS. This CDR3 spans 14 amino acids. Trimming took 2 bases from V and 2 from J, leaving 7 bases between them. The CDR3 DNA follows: TGTGCCAGCAGTGAACTCGGGGCTGGAAACACCATATATTTT. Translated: CASSELGAGNTIYF. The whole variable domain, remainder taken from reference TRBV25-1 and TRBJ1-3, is EADIYQTPRYLVIGTGKKITLECSQTMGHDKMYWYQQDPGMELHLIHYSYGVNSTEKGDLSSESTVSRIRTEHFPLTLESARPSHTSQYLCASSELGAGNTIYFGEGSWLTVV.

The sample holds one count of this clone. The CDR3 loop reads CASSLDRPSNGRGTGELFF. In DNA, the CDR3 is TGTGCCAGCAGCTTAGATCGCCCTTCAAATGGGCGTGGCACCGGGGAGCTGTTTTTT. This sequence joins TRBV7-9 and TRBJ2-2; no clear D. V was shortened by 1 base and J by 4 bases, with 22 bases between the two germline ends. Looked up from germline, CDR1 is SEHNR and CDR2 is FQNEAQ (reference sequence). The CDR3 sequence is 19 residues long.